This T cell receptor (beta chain) came from a study of human T cells and chemical hapten exposure. Regarding time point: patch test 1, 2 weeks after DPC sensitization. The treatment: therapeutic diphenylcyclopropenone sensitization with weekly scalp DPC. Unfractionated whole blood served as the source for total RNA extraction. Prior to each patch test being applied, blood was drawn. For this clonotype: The target antigen is unknown.

Study-level points and caveats: Expanded TCR sets contained significantly more large CDR3 similarity clusters than controls.

Unique molecular identifiers were affixed to discrete cDNA molecules within the library. TCRdb reanalysed the RACE reads using MiXCR and keeps one entry per CDR3 protein. The sample has 39,000 or so distinct CDR3 sequences, about 4% seen once. V was cut by 2 bases and J by 2 bases, with 12 bases left in between. Germline CDR1 and CDR2: ENHRY and SYGVKD. This CDR3 is built from 15 residues. Sequencing was performed on whole blood, taken in connection with sensitization to the hapten diphenylcyclopropenone (DPC). This chain joins TRBV10-3 and TRBJ2-5; no clear D gene. The sequence was collected from a man aged 45-65 years with alopecia areata. Some clones in this sample may be carry-over from other donors' samples. The CDR3 region has the DNA TGTGCCATCAGTGAGGGGCAGATGGGGCAAGAGACCCAGTACTTC. Its protein is CAISEGQMGQETQYF.